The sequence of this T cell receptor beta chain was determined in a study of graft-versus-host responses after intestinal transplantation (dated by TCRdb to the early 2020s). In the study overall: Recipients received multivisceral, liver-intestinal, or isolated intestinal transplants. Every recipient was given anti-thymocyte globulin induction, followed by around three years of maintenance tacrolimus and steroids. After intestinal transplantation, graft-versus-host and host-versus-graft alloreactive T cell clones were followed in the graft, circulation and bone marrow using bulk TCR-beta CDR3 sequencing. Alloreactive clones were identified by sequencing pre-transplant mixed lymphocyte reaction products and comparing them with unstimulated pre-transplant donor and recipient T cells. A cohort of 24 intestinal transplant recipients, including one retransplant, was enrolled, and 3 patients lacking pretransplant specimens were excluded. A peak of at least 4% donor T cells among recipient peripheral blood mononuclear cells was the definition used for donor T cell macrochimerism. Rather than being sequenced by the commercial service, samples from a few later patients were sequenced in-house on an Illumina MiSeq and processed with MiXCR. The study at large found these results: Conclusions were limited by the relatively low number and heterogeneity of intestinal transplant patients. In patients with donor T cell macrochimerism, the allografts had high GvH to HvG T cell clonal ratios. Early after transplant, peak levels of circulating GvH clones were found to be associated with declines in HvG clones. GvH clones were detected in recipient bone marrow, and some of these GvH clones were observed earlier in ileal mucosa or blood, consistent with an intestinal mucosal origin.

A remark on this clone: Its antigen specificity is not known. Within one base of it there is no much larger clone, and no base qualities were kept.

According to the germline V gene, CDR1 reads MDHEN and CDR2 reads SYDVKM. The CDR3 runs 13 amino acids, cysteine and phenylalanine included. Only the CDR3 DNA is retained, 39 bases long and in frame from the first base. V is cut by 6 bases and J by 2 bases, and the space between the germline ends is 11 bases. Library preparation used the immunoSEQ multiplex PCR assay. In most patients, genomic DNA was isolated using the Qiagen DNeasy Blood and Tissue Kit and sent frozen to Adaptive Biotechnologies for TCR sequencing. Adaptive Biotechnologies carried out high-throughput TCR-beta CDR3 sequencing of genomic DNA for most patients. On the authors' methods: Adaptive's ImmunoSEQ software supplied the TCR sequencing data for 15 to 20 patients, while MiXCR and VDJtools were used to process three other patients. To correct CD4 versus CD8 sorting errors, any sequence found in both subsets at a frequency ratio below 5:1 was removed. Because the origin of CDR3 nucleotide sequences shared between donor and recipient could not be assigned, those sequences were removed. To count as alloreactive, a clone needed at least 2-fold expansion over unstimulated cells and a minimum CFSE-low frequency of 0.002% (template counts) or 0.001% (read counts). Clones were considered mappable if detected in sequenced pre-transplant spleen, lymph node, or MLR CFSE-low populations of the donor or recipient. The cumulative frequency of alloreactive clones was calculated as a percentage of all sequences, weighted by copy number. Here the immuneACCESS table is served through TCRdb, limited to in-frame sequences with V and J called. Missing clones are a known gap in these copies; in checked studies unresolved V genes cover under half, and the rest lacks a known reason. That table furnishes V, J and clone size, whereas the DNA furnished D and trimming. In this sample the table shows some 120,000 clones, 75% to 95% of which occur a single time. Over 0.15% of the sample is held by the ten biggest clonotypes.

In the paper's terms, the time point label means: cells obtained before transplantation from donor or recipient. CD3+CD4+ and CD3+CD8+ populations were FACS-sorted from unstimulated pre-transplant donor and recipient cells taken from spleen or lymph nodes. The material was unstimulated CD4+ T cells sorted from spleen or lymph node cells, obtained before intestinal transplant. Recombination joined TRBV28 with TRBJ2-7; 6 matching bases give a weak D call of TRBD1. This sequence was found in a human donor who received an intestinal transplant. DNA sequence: TGTGCCAGCAGAACGGGACAAACCTACGAGCAGTACTTC. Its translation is CASRTGQTYEQYF.